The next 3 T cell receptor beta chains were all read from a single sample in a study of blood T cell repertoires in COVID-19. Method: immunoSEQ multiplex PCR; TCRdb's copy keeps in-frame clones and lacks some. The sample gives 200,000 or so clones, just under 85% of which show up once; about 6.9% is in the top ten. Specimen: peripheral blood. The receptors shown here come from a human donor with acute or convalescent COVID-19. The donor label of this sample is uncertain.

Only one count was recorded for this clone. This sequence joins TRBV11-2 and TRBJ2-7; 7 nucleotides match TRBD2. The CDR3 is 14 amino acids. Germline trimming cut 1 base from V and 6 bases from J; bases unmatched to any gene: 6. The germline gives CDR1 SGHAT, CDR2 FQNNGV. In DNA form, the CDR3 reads TGTGCCAGCAGCTTAGGCGGGAGACCGACCGAGCAGTACTTC. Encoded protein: CASSLGGRPTEQYF.

The CDR3 loop reads CASSPQGLDGYTF. In nucleotides, the CDR3 is TGCGCCAGCAGCCCCCAGGGGCTTGATGGCTACACCTTC. The chain carries TRBV4-3 and TRBJ1-2; TRBD1 might be the D (6 bases). V lost 4 bases and J lost 6, with 12 bases in between. The CDR3 sequence is 13 residues long. CDR1 and CDR2 from the germline V gene are LGHNA and YSLEER.

Written as DNA, the CDR3 is TGCGCCAGCAGCTTGGCCGCGGCGTCTAATGAAAAACTGTTTTTT. Translating it yields CASSLAAASNEKLFF. This rearrangement joins TRBV5-1 to TRBJ1-4, with D unclear. V was trimmed by 0 bases and J by 3 bases, leaving 9 bases between them. The CDR3 consists of 15 residues. CDR1 and CDR2 (germline): SGHRS, YFSETQ.